Following are 9 T cell receptor beta chains from one sample sequenced in a study of response to subunit inactivated influenza vaccine. TCRdb processed the RT-PCR reads anew with MiXCR; each CDR3 protein has one entry. The sample has about 240,000 distinct CDR3 sequences; more than 10% are singletons. Sample: non-naive T cells sorted from PBMCs, taken 14 to 15 days before vaccination. All receptors derive from a man between 50 and 59 years old who received an inactivated influenza vaccine.

The sample holds a few counts of this clonotype. V and J are TRBV12-3 or TRBV12-4 and TRBJ1-1, with D perhaps TRBD1 (6 bases). V was cut by 6 bases and J by 1 base, with 18 bases left in between. The CDR3 length is 16 residues. Written as DNA, the CDR3 is TGTGCCAGCAGCCGCGAGCTTCGACAGGCGAACACTGAAGCTTTCTTT. Protein sequence: CASSRELRQANTEAFF.

V is TRBV15 and J is TRBJ2-7, with D tentatively TRBD2 (5 bases). Per germline, CDR1 LNHNV and CDR2 YYDKDF (reference sequence). The V end lost 0 bases, the J end lost 7 bases, and 10 bases lay between the germline ends. There are 13 residues in the CDR3. The CDR3 sequence: CATSRDGRGEQYF. The CDR3 coding sequence is TGTGCCACCAGCAGAGATGGTCGAGGGGAGCAGTACTTC.

This clonotype has just one count. This clone may be a read error of a much larger clone one base away. The gene calls are TRBV29-1 and TRBJ2-3, with D possibly being TRBD1 (6 bases). The V end was cut by 4 bases, the J end by 8 bases, with 19 bases between. The germline V gene encodes CDR1 SQVTM and CDR2 ANQGSEA. The CDR3 is made up of 14 amino acids. CDR3 loop: CSVGSRTRGATQYF. In nucleotides, the CDR3 is TGCAGCGTTGGAAGCCGTACCAGGGGCGCTACGCAGTATTTT.

This clonotype was detected a few times. V and J are TRBV28 and TRBJ2-1; 8 nucleotides agree with TRBD2. V was clipped by 3 bases and J by 4 bases; unmatched bases: 8. Germline V CDR1 and CDR2: MDHEN, SYDVKM. The length of the CDR3 is 16 residues. Here the CDR3 DNA reads TGTGCCAGCAGTTTCCTTTCTAGCGGGCTATACAATGAGCAGTTCTTC. It codes for CASSFLSSGLYNEQFF.

This clonotype has a single count. The chain has TRBV30 and TRBJ2-7, with 8 bases fitting TRBD1. Per germline, CDR1 GTSNPN and CDR2 SVGIG (reference sequence). The ends lost 2 bases at V and 7 bases at J; junction bases unmatched: 13. The CDR3 covers 15 residues. The CDR3 loop is CAWSTTTGVRGEQYF. The DNA for the CDR3 is TGTGCCTGGAGTACGACGACAGGGGTAAGAGGAGAGCAGTACTTC.

This chain uses TRBV28 with TRBJ2-4; 8 positions match TRBD2. The junction had 7 bases not matched to a gene; V was cut back by 4 bases and J by 5 bases. This CDR3 is built from 15 residues. Per the germline V gene, CDR1 is MDHEN and CDR2 is SYDVKM. The CDR3 sequence is CASSSSLAVQNIQYF. The CDR3 region has the DNA TGTGCCAGCAGTTCCTCACTAGCGGTCCAAAACATTCAGTACTTC.

The table lists this clonotype with many counts. This chain connects TRBV5-6 to TRBJ2-1; TRBD2 aligns across 8 bases. The CDR3 has 16 residues. Germline CDR1 reads SGHDT; CDR2 reads YYEEEE. V lost 2 bases and J lost 6; bases outside the gene matches: 10. CDR3 region: CASSFFSGGTANEQFF. The DNA of the CDR3 is TGTGCCAGCAGCTTTTTCTCGGGGGGGACGGCCAATGAGCAGTTCTTC.

The rearrangement joins TRBV20-1 to TRBJ2-7, with D tentatively TRBD1 (6 bases). Trimming took 2 bases from V and 5 from J, leaving 13 bases between them. The germline V gene has CDR1 DFQATT and CDR2 SNEGSKA (reference sequence). CDR3 length: 13 residues. The CDR3 is CSARRGQSNEQYF. The CDR3 region has the DNA TGCAGTGCTAGAAGAGGACAGTCTAACGAGCAGTACTTC.

This clonotype was seen at least ten times. The V call is TRBV5-1, the J call TRBJ2-5; D perhaps matches TRBD2 (5 bases). Trimming took off 1 base at V and 5 bases at J, with 12 bases between the two ends. In germline, CDR1 is SGHRS, CDR2 YFSETQ. This CDR3 region has 14 residues. The CDR3 is CASSLISSMETQYF. The CDR3 DNA reads as TGCGCCAGCAGCTTGATCTCTAGCATGGAGACCCAGTACTTC.